This T cell receptor (beta chain) was profiled in a study of cytomegalovirus exposure and HLA in healthy donors. Notes on this clone: Its specificity is not known.

Looked up from germline, CDR1 is MNHNS and CDR2 is SASEGT. The J segment lost 2 bases and the V segment lost 7 bases, leaving 8 bases of the junction unmatched. This CDR3 is 15 amino acids long. The study drew the donors from its approximately 120-subject validation cohort, separate from the approximately 670-subject first cohort. Study-wide results and limits: Reports described diagnosis of cytomegalovirus status by the classifier as highly specific and sensitive. Listed as cytomegalovirus-associated were 150 or so TCR beta chains.

This table comes from immunoSEQ multiplex PCR, and its TCRdb copy is limited to in-frame clones, with some not included. Of under 150,000 clones listed, 88% are singletons. The V gene is TRBV6-1, the J gene TRBJ2-7; the match to TRBD2 covers 10 bases. The sequencing sample was made of PBMCs. The clonotype comes from a woman younger than 30 in good health and CMV-seropositive. For the CDR3, the DNA is TGTGCCAGCACCGAGGGGCTAGCGGGGGCCTACGAGCAGTACTTC. This codes for CASTEGLAGAYEQYF.